The 22 T cell receptor beta chains given below trace back to one sample, sequenced in a study of CD8 T cells in ankylosing spondylitis. Study outcomes and limitations: Blood of patients with ankylosing spondylitis appeared to be characterized by a TCR beta motif of 8 or 9 highly homologous variants.

Their antigens remain unidentified. Using its own MiXCR run on the 5' RACE reads, TCRdb lists one record per CDR3 protein. The data show more than 600,000 distinct CDR3 sequences, with under 20% seen just once and about a fifth held by the top ten. Sequenced sample: blood, either unsorted or a sorted T cell fraction (not recorded which). Receptors originate from a male donor with ankylosing spondylitis.

This chain uses TRBV7-3 with TRBJ2-1; 13 positions agree with TRBD2. The CDR3 totals 16 residues. Unmatched junction bases numbered 7, after V lost 4 bases and J lost 7 bases. CDR1 is SGHTA and CDR2 is FQGTGA in the germline V gene. CDR3 residues: CASSSQLAGGPNEQFF. In DNA, the CDR3 is TGTGCCAGCAGCTCCCAACTAGCGGGAGGGCCGAATGAGCAGTTCTTC.

Only a few counts were recorded for this clonotype. The V gene is TRBV3-1, the J gene TRBJ2-7, with 7 nucleotides matching TRBD1. Germline CDR1 reads LGHDT; CDR2 reads YNNKEL (reference sequence). J gave up 0 bases and V 6 bases, and 8 bases lay outside the gene matches. The CDR3 loop spans 15 amino acids. The CDR3 sequence: CASSYRGESSYEQYF. The CDR3 DNA reads as TGTGCCAGCAGTTACAGGGGTGAGAGCTCCTACGAGCAGTACTTC.

The rearrangement joins TRBV20-1 to TRBJ2-1; TRBD1 matches 8 bases. The CDR3 is made up of 14 amino acids. The germline V gene has CDR1 DFQATT and CDR2 SNEGSKA (reference sequence). V shed 5 bases and J 2 bases; nucleotides not matched to a gene: 5. CDR3 in amino acids: CSAESDRAYNEQFF. The CDR3 DNA sequence: TGCAGTGCTGAGTCGGACAGGGCCTACAATGAGCAGTTCTTC.

The chain uses TRBV2 and TRBJ2-2; no definite D call. Trimming cost V 4 bases and J 6 bases, with 21 bases left between them. CDR1 SNHLY and CDR2 FYNNEI come from the germline V gene. CDR3 size: 17 residues. The DNA of the CDR3 is TGTGCCAGCAGTGCCCCAGGATGGACGATCCGGGCCGGGGAGCTGTTTTTT. This encodes CASSAPGWTIRAGELFF.

This clonotype was observed a handful of times. This chain uses TRBV20-1 with TRBJ2-7, with 9 bases aligning to TRBD2. Germline trimming cut 6 bases from V and 3 bases from J; bases unmatched to any gene: 6. Germline CDR1 DFQATT, CDR2 SNEGSKA (reference sequence). CDR3 length equals 13 residues. CDR3 bases: TGCAGTGCCTCAAGCGGGAGGAGCTACGAGCAGTACTTC. It is translated as CSASSGRSYEQYF.

This clonotype was detected only a few times. This chain uses TRBV7-3 with TRBJ1-1, with a possible D match to TRBD1 (6 bases). Germline V gene lookup returns CDR1 SGHTA and CDR2 FQGTGA. This CDR3 has 13 amino acids. V lost 2 bases and J lost 5, with 9 bases in between. The CDR3 DNA is TGTGCCAGCAGCTTATACAGGGCGACTGAAGCTTTCTTT. Protein sequence: CASSLYRATEAFF.

This clonotype was recorded at least ten times. The chain recombines TRBV11-2 with TRBJ2-2; D ambiguous. The length of the CDR3 is 16 residues. V lost 6 bases, J lost 1 base, and 15 bases lay in between. Germline loops: CDR1 SGHAT, CDR2 FQNNGV. CDR3 bases: TGTGCCAGCAGTTCAGCAGGCGGAGTGAACACCGGGGAGCTGTTTTTT. Its translation: CASSSAGGVNTGELFF.

This clonotype has more than one count but fewer than ten. V is TRBV7-2 and J is TRBJ2-2; D unclear. The V and J ends lost 1 base and 8 bases respectively, with 11 bases between them. From germline, CDR1 is SGHTA and CDR2 FQGNSA. CDR3 length: 14 amino acids. The CDR3: CASSLDGSPGELFF. The CDR3 region has the DNA TGTGCCAGCAGCTTAGACGGCTCGCCGGGGGAGCTGTTTTTT.

At least ten counts were recorded for this clonotype. This rearrangement joins TRBV12-3 or TRBV12-4 to TRBJ2-3; TRBD1 aligns across 10 bases. The CDR3 spans 15 residues. The V segment lost 6 bases and the J segment 2 bases; nucleotides outside the gene matches: 5. CDR3 DNA: TGTGCCAGCAGCATGGGACAGGGGAACACAGATACGCAGTATTTT. This encodes CASSMGQGNTDTQYF.

The rearrangement links TRBV5-1 to TRBJ2-3; D may be TRBD2 (6 bases). Germline V lookup: CDR1 SGHRS, CDR2 YFSETQ. Trimming removed 0 bases at V and 0 bases at J, with 11 bases between. This CDR3 has 16 residues. CDR3 residues: CASSLARDSSTDTQYF. The CDR3 DNA sequence: TGCGCCAGCAGCTTGGCCAGGGACTCAAGCACAGATACGCAGTATTTT.

A few counts support this clonotype. J is TRBJ1-3 and V is TRBV7-9; 9 bases match TRBD1. The trim removed 11 bases at V and 4 bases at J, leaving 18 bases unmatched. The CDR3 spans 17 residues. The germline CDR1 and CDR2 sequences are SEHNR and FQNEAQ (reference sequence). Written as DNA, the CDR3 is TGTGCCGGAGCAAACCGCCTAAACAGGGGGCCAGGAAACACCATATATTTT. Protein sequence: CAGANRLNRGPGNTIYF.

The V and J genes are TRBV5-1 and TRBJ2-7, with D uncertain. Germline values: CDR1 SGHRS, CDR2 YFSETQ. CDR3 size: 15 residues. V was clipped by 0 bases and J by 0 bases, with 10 bases between them. The CDR3 spells CASSLGKASSYEQYF. The CDR3, as DNA: TGCGCCAGCAGCTTGGGTAAGGCCAGCTCCTACGAGCAGTACTTC.

The chain joins TRBV5-5 to TRBJ1-1; D possibly corresponds to TRBD1 (5 bases). Germline V gives CDR1 SGHKS, CDR2 YYEKEE (reference sequence). The CDR3 length is 16 residues. Trimming left V 1 base short and J 9 bases short, with 22 bases between. CDR3 region: CASSLFSPSQGSQAFF. CDR3 bases: TGTGCCAGCAGCTTGTTCTCCCCCTCGCAGGGTTCCCAAGCTTTCTTT.

This rearrangement joins TRBV12-3 or TRBV12-4 to TRBJ1-2; D unresolved. The ends were cut back, 2 bases at V and 4 bases at J, with 11 bases in the middle. The CDR3 extends over 14 amino acids. The CDR3 DNA reads as TGTGCCAGCAGTTTAACGGGCATTATCTATGGCTACACCTTC. The encoded protein is CASSLTGIIYGYTF.

This clonotype turned up a few times. This chain joins TRBV24-1 and TRBJ2-1; 8 bases match TRBD1. This CDR3 has 15 residues. Germline loops: CDR1 KGHDR, CDR2 SFDVKD. V lost 3 bases and J lost 5; bases outside the gene matches: 5. The CDR3 DNA follows: TGTGCCACCAGTGATCAGGGGGCGGTCGACAATGAGCAGTTCTTC. This codes for CATSDQGAVDNEQFF.

The table lists this clonotype with a few counts. The CDR3 bases are TGTGCCAGCAGTTTAAACAGGATGAACACTGAAGCTTTCTTT. Translation: CASSLNRMNTEAFF. The chain couples TRBV27 to TRBJ1-1; D is possibly TRBD1 (5 bases). Trimming shortened V by 2 bases and J by 0 bases, and 7 bases separated the two germline ends. The CDR3 is 14 amino acids. CDR1 is MNHEY and CDR2 is SMNVEV in the germline V gene (reference sequence).

There are a few counts of this clonotype. V is TRBV12-3 or TRBV12-4 and J is TRBJ2-3; 13 bases match TRBD2. J was trimmed by 1 base and V by 6 bases; bases with no gene match: 16. This CDR3 is 20 amino acids long. CDR3 sequence: CASSSPSGTSGKYGTDTQYF. In nucleotides, the CDR3 is TGTGCCAGCAGCTCGCCCTCCGGGACTAGCGGGAAATACGGCACAGATACGCAGTATTTT.

The J gene is TRBJ2-7, the V gene TRBV7-9; D unclear. This CDR3 region has 13 residues. The V end was cut by 1 base, the J end by 4 bases, with 8 bases between. Per the germline V gene, CDR1 is SEHNR and CDR2 is FQNEAQ (reference sequence). The CDR3: CASSLEPQYEQYF. DNA of the CDR3: TGTGCCAGCAGCTTAGAGCCGCAGTACGAGCAGTACTTC.

V usage is TRBV5-1 and J usage is TRBJ1-4; D perhaps matches TRBD1 (5 bases). Germline V gene data show CDR1 as SGHRS and CDR2 as YFSETQ. The CDR3 spans 15 residues. V lost 3 bases and J lost 7, with 16 bases in between. CDR3: CASSWTGSGGEKLFF. DNA of the CDR3: TGCGCCAGCAGCTGGACGGGGTCGGGGGGTGAAAAACTGTTTTTT.

The chain couples TRBV29-1 to TRBJ1-2, with 7 positions matching TRBD1. Trimming cost V 0 bases and J 6 bases; bases outside gene matches: 10. Germline V gene lookup returns CDR1 SQVTM and CDR2 ANQGSEA. The CDR3 has 15 amino acids. CDR3: CSVEDSSRQGDGYTF. CDR3 nucleotide sequence: TGCAGCGTTGAAGATTCGTCGAGACAGGGAGATGGCTACACCTTC.

A few counts support this clonotype. The chain has TRBV27 and TRBJ2-1, with D perhaps assigned TRBD1 or TRBD2 (6 bases each). Germline V gene lookup returns CDR1 MNHEY and CDR2 SMNVEV (reference sequence). The CDR3 consists of 15 residues. V lost 2 bases and J lost 2, with 10 bases in between. In DNA form, the CDR3 reads TGTGCCAGCAGTTTAGGGGGGCTCGCCTACAATGAGCAGTTCTTC. This gives the protein CASSLGGLAYNEQFF.

This chain connects TRBV4-3 to TRBJ2-7; 8 bases map to TRBD1. Germline CDR1 LGHNA, CDR2 YSLEER. The CDR3 runs to 16 residues. The trim removed 1 base at V and 7 bases at J, leaving 12 bases unmatched. For the CDR3, the DNA is TGCGCCAGCAGCCAAGGTCCTCAGGGGGCAAGGGATGAGCAGTACTTC. Its protein is CASSQGPQGARDEQYF.